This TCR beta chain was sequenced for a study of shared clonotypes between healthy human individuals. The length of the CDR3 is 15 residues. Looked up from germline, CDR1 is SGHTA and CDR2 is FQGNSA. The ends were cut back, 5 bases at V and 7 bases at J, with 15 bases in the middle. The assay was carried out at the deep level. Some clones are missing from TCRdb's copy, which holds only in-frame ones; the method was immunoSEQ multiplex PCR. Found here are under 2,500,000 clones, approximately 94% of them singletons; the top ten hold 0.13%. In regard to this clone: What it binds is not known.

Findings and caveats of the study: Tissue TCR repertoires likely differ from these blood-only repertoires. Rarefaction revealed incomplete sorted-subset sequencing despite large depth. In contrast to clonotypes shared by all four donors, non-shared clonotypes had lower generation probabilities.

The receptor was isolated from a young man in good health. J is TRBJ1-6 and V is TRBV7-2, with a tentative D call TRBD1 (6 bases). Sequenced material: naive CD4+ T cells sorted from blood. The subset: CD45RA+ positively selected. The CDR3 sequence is CASSPRTAINSPLHF. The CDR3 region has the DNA TGTGCCAGCAGCCCGAGGACAGCCATAAATTCACCCCTCCACTTT.